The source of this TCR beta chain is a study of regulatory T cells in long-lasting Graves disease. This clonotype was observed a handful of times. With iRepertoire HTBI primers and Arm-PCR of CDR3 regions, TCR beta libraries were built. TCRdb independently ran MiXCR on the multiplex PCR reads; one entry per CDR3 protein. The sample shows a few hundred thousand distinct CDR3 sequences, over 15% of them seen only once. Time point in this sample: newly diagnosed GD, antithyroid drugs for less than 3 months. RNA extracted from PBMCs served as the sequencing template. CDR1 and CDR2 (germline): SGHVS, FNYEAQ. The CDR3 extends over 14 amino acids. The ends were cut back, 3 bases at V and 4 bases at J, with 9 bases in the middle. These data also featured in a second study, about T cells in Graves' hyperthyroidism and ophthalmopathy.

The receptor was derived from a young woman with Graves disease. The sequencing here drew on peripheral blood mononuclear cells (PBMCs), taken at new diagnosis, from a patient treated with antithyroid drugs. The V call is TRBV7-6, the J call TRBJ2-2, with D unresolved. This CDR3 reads CASSFGRRTGELFF. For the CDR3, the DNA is TGTGCCAGCAGCTTTGGCCGACGCACCGGGGAGCTGTTTTTT.